One and the same sample provided the 25 T cell receptor beta chains below, sequenced in a study of cytomegalovirus exposure and HLA in healthy donors. It was with 60 Vbeta and 13 Jbeta primers that the PCR ran. This table comes from immunoSEQ multiplex PCR, and its TCRdb copy is limited to in-frame clones, with some not included. The data hold about 38,000 clones, with 55% to 75% observed a single time. Sequenced material: PBMCs. The receptors come from a man aged 50-60 years in good health and CMV-seropositive.

The chain combines TRBV11-2 with TRBJ2-1, with 8 bases fitting TRBD2. Germline V lookup: CDR1 SGHAT, CDR2 FQNNGV. CDR3 length: 15 amino acids. The V gene end was trimmed by 1 base and the J gene end by 4 bases; junction bases not matched to a gene: 3. The CDR3 region has the DNA TGTGCCAGCAGCTTAGGGCCGGGGGGGTACAATGAGCAGTTCTTC. Translation gives CASSLGPGGYNEQFF.

The chain carries TRBV18 and TRBJ1-1; a possible D gene is TRBD1 (6 bases). The CDR3 is 14 residues long. Between the trimmed V and J ends, which lost 2 bases and 5 bases, there was a span of 12 bases. Germline CDR1 and CDR2: KGHSH and LQKENI. This CDR3 is CASSPEQGGTEAFF. DNA for the CDR3: TGTGCCAGCTCACCAGAACAGGGTGGGACTGAAGCTTTCTTT.

CDR3 sequence: CASSLTTESDTQYF. DNA of the CDR3: TGCGCCAGCAGCTTGACGACAGAGTCAGATACGCAGTATTTT. This chain links TRBV5-1 with TRBJ2-3, with D perhaps TRBD1 (5 bases). The CDR3 consists of 14 residues. CDR1 is SGHRS and CDR2 is YFSETQ in the germline V gene. Trimming removed 1 base from V and 4 bases from J, with 10 bases in between.

The J gene is TRBJ2-1, the V gene TRBV13; 10 bases fit TRBD2. Germline CDR1 PRHDT, CDR2 FYEKMQ (reference sequence). V lost 3 bases, J lost 8 bases, and 13 bases stayed unmatched. The CDR3 has 17 residues. This CDR3 reads CASSFGRQRGGLDEQFF. CDR3 sequence (DNA): TGTGCCAGCAGCTTCGGTCGACAGCGGGGGGGCCTGGATGAGCAGTTCTTC.

This clone has just a few counts. The chain joins TRBV5-4 to TRBJ2-7, with TRBD1 matching 7 bases. With 0 bases clipped from V and 6 bases from J, the junction kept 9 bases outside the gene matches. Germline V CDR1 and CDR2: SGHNT, YYREEE (reference sequence). The CDR3 spans 15 residues. The CDR3 DNA follows: TGTGCCAGCAGCTTGGCTGGGACAGTCGGTGGCGAGCAGTACTTC. Translating gives CASSLAGTVGGEQYF.

This clone was counted once. The CDR3 spells CASSLEGQSYSNQPQHF. The DNA for the CDR3 is TGTGCCAGCAGCTTAGAGGGGCAGAGTTATAGCAATCAGCCCCAGCATTTT. The chain is built from TRBV7-2 and TRBJ1-5; D may be TRBD1 (5 bases). Trimming stripped 1 base from V and 0 bases from J, with 13 bases between. CDR1 and CDR2 from the germline V gene are SGHTA and FQGNSA. The CDR3 has 17 residues.

The J gene is TRBJ2-1, the V gene TRBV9; TRBD1 agrees at 7 bases. Germline lookup yields CDR1 SGDLS and CDR2 YYNGEE. This CDR3 contains 15 residues. J was trimmed by 4 bases and V by 0 bases; bases with no gene match: 4. DNA for the CDR3: TGTGCCAGCAGCGTAGAAGACAGGGAATACAATGAGCAGTTCTTC. Translated, it gives CASSVEDREYNEQFF. Looking up the rest from reference TRBV9 and TRBJ2-1 gives the full variable domain: DSGVTQTPKHLITATGQRVTLRCSPRSGDLSVYWYQQSLDQGLQFLIQYYNGEERAKGNILERFSAQQFPDLHSELNLSSLELGDSALYFCASSVEDREYNEQFFGPGTRLTVL.

This chain joins TRBV28 and TRBJ2-7; 7 bases match TRBD2. The CDR3 length is 13 residues. V dropped 8 bases and J dropped 0; count of bases not matched to a gene: 4. Germline CDR1 and CDR2: MDHEN and SYDVKM. The CDR3 nucleotides are TGTGCCAGCGTAAGCGGGGCCTCCTACGAGCAGTACTTC. This encodes CASVSGASYEQYF.

V is TRBV4-2 and J is TRBJ1-1; 7 bases match TRBD1. The germline gives CDR1 LGHNA, CDR2 YNFKEQ. The CDR3 spans 12 residues. V was pared by 5 bases and J by 5 bases, with 2 bases of the junction left unmatched. The CDR3 region has the DNA TGTGCCAGCAGCGACAGGGCGACTGAAGCTTTCTTT. Translated, it gives CASSDRATEAFF.

The genes are TRBV6-1 and TRBJ1-6; the match to TRBD1 covers 10 bases. The junction had 1 base not matched to a gene; V was cut back by 1 base and J by 7 bases. The CDR3 runs to 15 residues. The germline V gene encodes CDR1 MNHNS and CDR2 SASEGT. The CDR3 coding sequence is TGTGCCAGCAGTGAAGAGACAGGGGGCAATTCACCCCTCCACTTT. Protein sequence: CASSEETGGNSPLHF.

This chain uses TRBV7-2 with TRBJ1-3, with D possibly TRBD1 on 5 matching bases. In germline, CDR1 is SGHTA, CDR2 FQGNSA. Trimming removed 1 base at V and 9 bases at J, with 13 bases between. The CDR3 totals 14 residues. CDR3 coding DNA: TGTGCCAGCAGCTTAGGGCAGGGCGGGAGCACCATATATTTT. Translating it yields CASSLGQGGSTIYF.

This clone was counted a few times. The gene calls are TRBV7-9 and TRBJ1-1; possible D gene TRBD1, 6 bases. Germline V gives CDR1 SEHNR, CDR2 FQNEAQ (reference sequence). This CDR3 region has 14 residues. The V and J ends lost 3 bases and 0 bases respectively, with 8 bases between them. CDR3 residues: CASSLGQVNTEAFF. The CDR3 DNA sequence: TGTGCCAGCAGCTTGGGACAAGTGAACACTGAAGCTTTCTTT.

The chain is built from TRBV18 and TRBJ1-1; possibly TRBD1 for D (6 bases). In germline, CDR1 is KGHSH, CDR2 LQKENI. The CDR3 is 14 amino acids. Trimming pared 3 bases from V and 4 bases from J, leaving 12 bases between. The CDR3 here is CASSPTGEITEAFF. The DNA for the CDR3 is TGTGCCAGCTCACCGACAGGAGAGATCACTGAAGCTTTCTTT.

The V and J genes are TRBV4-2 and TRBJ2-6; the D gene is possibly TRBD1 (5 bases). V was cut by 0 bases and J by 0 bases, with 6 bases left in between. The CDR3 is 16 amino acids. The germline V gene has CDR1 LGHNA and CDR2 YNFKEQ. The CDR3 coding sequence is TGTGCCAGCAGCCAAGATCAGGGCTCTGGGGCCAACGTCCTGACTTTC. It specifies CASSQDQGSGANVLTF.

V and J are TRBV7-9 and TRBJ1-1, with a tentative D call TRBD1 (5 bases). Germline loops: CDR1 SEHNR, CDR2 FQNEAQ (reference sequence). The CDR3 runs to 14 residues. With 5 bases removed from V and 4 bases from J, the gap between germline ends came to 14 bases. The CDR3 nucleotides read TGTGCCAGCAGCCATATAGGGGAAGGCACTGAAGCTTTCTTT. It specifies CASSHIGEGTEAFF.

This clone was recorded a few times. The chain employs TRBV6-1 and TRBJ1-2; D not resolved. This CDR3 contains 12 residues. Germline V CDR1 and CDR2: MNHNS, SASEGT. V was clipped by 2 bases and J by 7 bases, with 8 bases between them. The CDR3 bases are TGTGCCAGCAGTGAAAGGCCGGGTGGCTACACCTTC. This encodes CASSERPGGYTF.

V is TRBV7-8 and J is TRBJ1-2; D gene ambiguous. The V and J ends lost 5 bases and 4 bases respectively, with 8 bases between them. The CDR3 has 12 residues. Looked up from germline, CDR1 is SGHVS and CDR2 is FQNEAQ. The CDR3 loop is CASSQDSYGYTF. The CDR3 DNA sequence: TGTGCCAGCAGCCAAGACTCCTATGGCTACACCTTC.

A remark on this clone: A far more abundant clone sits one base away, making this likely a read error. The chain uses TRBV14 and TRBJ2-7; D unresolved. This CDR3 has 12 residues. Trimming removed 0 bases from V and 9 bases from J, with 9 bases in between. Germline CDR1 is SGHDN and CDR2 is FVKESK. The CDR3 here is CASSQDRVRQYF. CDR3 sequence (DNA): TGTGCCAGCAGCCAAGATCGGGTGCGGCAGTACTTC.

The chain uses TRBV7-9 and TRBJ1-1; 7 bases match TRBD1. From germline, CDR1 is SEHNR and CDR2 FQNEAQ (reference sequence). J was trimmed by 5 bases and V by 0 bases; bases with no gene match: 6. This CDR3 is 15 amino acids long. CDR3 coding DNA: TGTGCCAGCAGCTTAGCGGAGGGGGCGAGGACTGAAGCTTTCTTT. Translated, it gives CASSLAEGARTEAFF.

V and J are TRBV28 and TRBJ1-5; 10 positions match TRBD1. V shed 6 bases and J 4 bases; nucleotides not matched to a gene: 6. Per germline, CDR1 MDHEN and CDR2 SYDVKM. The CDR3 covers 15 residues. The CDR3 sequence: CASSSDRGKNQPQHF. CDR3 coding DNA: TGTGCCAGCAGCTCGGACAGGGGGAAAAATCAGCCCCAGCATTTT. Combining the CDR3 with reference TRBV28 and TRBJ1-5 gives the whole variable domain DVKVTQSSRYLVKRTGEKVFLECVQDMDHENMFWYRQDPGLGLRLIYFSYDVKMKEKGDIPEGYSVSREKKERFSLILESASTNQTSMYLCASSSDRGKNQPQHFGDGTRLSIL.

The CDR3 loop reads CASSTRGEAFF. CDR3 bases: TGTGCCAGCAGCACTAGAGGTGAAGCTTTCTTT. The J gene is TRBJ1-1, the V gene TRBV11-1; D is uncertain. The length of the CDR3 is 11 residues. Looked up from germline, CDR1 is SGHAT and CDR2 is FQDESV (reference sequence). V was pared by 5 bases and J by 7 bases, with 8 bases between.

The genes are TRBV7-8 and TRBJ2-7, with 15 bases lining up with TRBD2. Germline CDR1 is SGHVS and CDR2 is FQNEAQ. The CDR3 totals 17 residues. Trimming at V came to 4 bases and at J to 4 bases, leaving 8 bases not matched to a gene. CDR3 protein: CASSSGLAGGPYYEQYF. DNA for the CDR3: TGTGCCAGCAGCTCCGGACTAGCGGGGGGGCCTTATTACGAGCAGTACTTC.

This chain links TRBV6-1 with TRBJ2-7; TRBD1 agrees at 7 bases. CDR1 is MNHNS, CDR2 SASEGT, per germline. Trimming took 10 bases from V and 9 from J; bases not matched to a gene: 15. The CDR3 sequence is 13 residues long. The DNA of the CDR3 is TGTGCCACTCGAACGGGACAGTCTTTCGGGCAGTACTTC. As protein: CATRTGQSFGQYF.

This sequence joins TRBV18 and TRBJ2-5; a possible D gene is TRBD2 (6 bases). Trimming stripped 3 bases from V and 1 base from J, with 12 bases between. The length of the CDR3 is 15 residues. CDR1 is KGHSH and CDR2 is LQKENI in the germline V gene. CDR3 bases: TGTGCCAGCTCACCTAACTCCGGGGGCCAAGAGACCCAGTACTTC. Amino acids: CASSPNSGGQETQYF.

The J gene is TRBJ2-3, the V gene TRBV5-4; 9 nucleotides agree with TRBD1. This CDR3 contains 15 residues. V gave up 3 bases and J gave up 5 bases; unmatched junction bases: 7. The germline CDR1 and CDR2 sequences are SGHNT and YYREEE (reference sequence). Written as DNA, the CDR3 is TGTGCCAGCAGCTCAACGGGACAGGGTTTAGATACGCAGTATTTT. Translated: CASSSTGQGLDTQYF.